This T cell receptor (beta chain) was profiled in a study of shared clonotypes between healthy human individuals (dated by TCRdb to about 2020). For the wider study: Two women and a few men aged 18 to 49 years were included in the cohort. Per donor, three plates each were used for CD4 naive and CD4 memory, two for CD8 naive, and one for CD8 memory. To estimate repertoire size and how much clonotype sharing occurs between individuals, the study deeply sequenced the blood TCR repertoires of about five healthy adults. Libraries were prepared and TCR repertoires were sequenced by different laboratories using diverse techniques, in order to increase sequencing depth and limit assay-specific biases. Leukapheresis yielded between about 0.9 and 8.9 billion PBMCs per donor.

TCR CDR3 regions were amplified from genomic DNA by multiplex PCR using the deep immunoSEQ assay. For each cell subset, the extracted genomic DNA was distributed evenly across all wells of several immunoSEQ 96-well plates, and each plate served as one replicate. For sorted subsets, about 200 ng genomic DNA, equal to about 30,000 T cell genomes, was loaded into each replicate PCR. Purified libraries were measured with a Qubit 3.0 fluorometer, size-checked on a Bioanalyzer 2100, and measured again with the KAPA Library Quantification kit. Every immunoSEQ 96-well plate was sequenced on a dedicated single-read 150-cycle Illumina NextSeq 550 flow cell. Regarding the original processing steps: Because only junctional sequences without quality scores were contained in the immunoSEQ output, filtering matching that applied to full-length reads could not be performed. Sequences were annotated with PyIR, a Python wrapper for IgBLAST v1.9, and V/J genes and CDR3 were assigned using IMGT germline references. Reads were removed for weak V/J assignments (E-value above 1e-6), missing CDR3, stop codons, out-of-frame junctions, or ambiguous translated residues. V3J clonotypes were defined as sequences sharing an identical inferred V gene, J gene, and CDR3 amino acid sequence. Percentage overlap between repertoires was calculated by dividing the number of shared unique clonotypes by the size of the smaller repertoire. RTK rarefaction, the Chao1 estimator, and Recon v2.1 estimates of unobserved clonotypes were used to assess repertoire richness. Generation probabilities were computed with OLGA for all TCRbeta clonotypes obtained by the gDNA method from a handful of donors. In its TCRdb copy, this immuneACCESS table keeps in-frame sequences only and misses some clones. Where compared with another copy, unresolved V genes explain less than half of these, and the others have no known cause. The DNA was the basis for D and trimming; V, J and clone size are from that table. This sample holds approximately 1.5 million clones; 97% to 99% were observed only once. Around 0.38% of the sample belongs to the ten largest clones.

Findings and caveats that apply to the study as a whole: Higher generation probabilities were observed for clonotypes shared by all four sorted-subset donors than for non-shared clonotypes. Sampling was limited to blood, and TCR repertoires in tissue likely differ from TCR repertoires in blood. Even with the large sequencing depth, rarefaction of the sorted-subset datasets indicated that sequencing was incomplete. Pairwise subsampling led to the expectation that sequencing depth would affect the degree of clonotype sharing among donors. Larger estimated clonotype richness was generally found for naive subsets than for memory subsets. Approximately 5% of naive CD4, 3.5% of naive CD8, around 2.3% of memory CD4, and 0.35% to 0.5% of memory CD8 clonotypes were shared across several donors. The genetic and exposure-history diversity represented was limited by the small number of donors.

A remark on this clone: Its antigen is currently not known. No per-base quality is available; no much larger clone lies one base away. This CDR3 is also generated by other DNA sequences in the sample.

From the cysteine up to the phenylalanine, the CDR3 has a length of 12 residues. Only the CDR3 region is kept as DNA, spanning 36 bases read in frame from base 1. From a lookup of the germline V gene, CDR1 and CDR2 are SQVTM and ANQGSEA. V is pared back by 3 bases and J by 3 bases, with 9 bases lying between the germline termini. The donors were healthy, HIV-negative adults with no recently reported acute infections or vaccinations. Every donor was a Caucasian adult residing in Nashville, Tennessee, USA. CD4+ T cells were enriched through magnetic negative selection, after which naive cells were positively selected on CD45RA and the remaining negative fraction served as the memory subset. Blood was collected by leukapheresis, and PBMCs were isolated by Ficoll-Histopaque density gradient centrifugation and then cryopreserved in liquid nitrogen vapor phase. Analytical flow cytometry was used to check the purity and quantity of each magnetically sorted T cell population. Genomic DNA was isolated from every sorted fraction and measured by UV absorbance on a Nanodrop 2000c.

The TCR comes from a man aged 25 to 40 in good health. The material sequenced was naive CD4+ T cells sorted from blood. The sample's cell subset or site label, decoded: CD45RA+ positively selected. The V gene is TRBV29-1 and the J gene is TRBJ2-7; TRBD1 is possibly the D segment (6 matching bases). The base sequence is TGCAGCGTTGAGGGGACAAGCTACGAGCAGTACTTC. Its product reads: CSVEGTSYEQYF.